These 30 T cell receptor beta chains originate from one sample sequenced in a study of neurological immune-mediated disorders. Noted time point: technical triplicate 2. TCRdb passed the 5' RACE reads through MiXCR, listing each CDR3 protein once. The sample has fewer than 40,000 distinct CDR3 sequences, roughly 15% seen once. Material: CD4+ T cells from blood. The receptor set was obtained from a female donor with HTLV-1-associated myelopathy (HAM/TSP).

This clonotype was detected ten times or more. The chain combines TRBV24-1 with TRBJ2-2; no definite D call. The CDR3 is 12 residues long. Between the trimmed V and J ends, which lost 6 bases and 6 bases, there was a span of 7 bases. Germline CDR1 reads KGHDR; CDR2 reads SFDVKD. The CDR3 reads CATSRIPGELFF. The CDR3 coding sequence is TGTGCCACCAGTCGGATTCCCGGGGAGCTGTTTTTT.

This clonotype appeared many times. This chain joins TRBV5-6 and TRBJ1-3; D gene unclear. The CDR3 covers 14 residues. The V end was cut by 5 bases, the J end by 0 bases, with 9 bases between. Germline V gives CDR1 SGHDT, CDR2 YYEEEE. CDR3: CASSSRSSGNTIYF. CDR3 coding DNA: TGTGCCAGCAGTTCCAGGAGCTCTGGAAACACCATATATTTT.

This clonotype was seen ten or more times. As DNA, the CDR3 is TGTGCCAGCAGCTTACAGGTGTCAACTAATGAAAAACTGTTTTTT. Protein: CASSLQVSTNEKLFF. The rearrangement joins TRBV7-2 to TRBJ1-4, with D unresolved. Trimming shortened V by 2 bases and J by 0 bases, and 7 bases separated the two germline ends. Looked up from germline, CDR1 is SGHTA and CDR2 is FQGNSA. The CDR3 sequence is 15 residues long.

The sample holds many counts of this clonotype. V usage is TRBV28 and J usage is TRBJ1-2; D possibly corresponds to TRBD1 (5 bases). V was clipped by 8 bases and J by 2 bases, with 12 bases between them. Germline lookup yields CDR1 MDHEN and CDR2 SYDVKM. CDR3 length: 13 amino acids. The CDR3, as DNA: TGTGCCAGCTCCGAGGGGCAAAACTATGGCTACACCTTC. Protein sequence: CASSEGQNYGYTF.

This clonotype occurred many times. The gene calls are TRBV11-2 and TRBJ2-3; no clear D gene. The CDR3 is 15 residues long. Germline CDR1 is SGHAT and CDR2 is FQNNGV. V gave up 4 bases and J gave up 0 bases, with 11 bases separating them. CDR3 sequence reads: CASSYRAQSTDTQYF. CDR3 nucleotide sequence: TGTGCCAGCAGCTATCGGGCCCAAAGCACAGATACGCAGTATTTT.

Ten or more counts support this clonotype. V and J are TRBV14 and TRBJ1-2; perhaps TRBD1 as D (6 bases). In germline, CDR1 is SGHDN, CDR2 FVKESK. The length of the CDR3 is 15 residues. V lost 6 bases and J 2 bases, leaving 16 bases between the germline ends. The CDR3, as DNA: TGTGCCAGCAGTCCGCTGGGGGGCGGAAACTATGGCTACACCTTC. Amino acids: CASSPLGGGNYGYTF.

There are many counts of this clonotype. The chain employs TRBV24-1 and TRBJ2-5; no definite D call. The CDR3 extends over 14 amino acids. The germline V gene encodes CDR1 KGHDR and CDR2 SFDVKD. The V end was cut by 2 bases, the J end by 2 bases, with 8 bases between. In DNA form, the CDR3 reads TGTGCCACCAGTGATTCAGGCGAACAAGAGACCCAGTACTTC. This encodes CATSDSGEQETQYF.

A remark on this clonotype: The germline gene is not matched at one end of the junction; a read error may be the cause. This chain connects TRBV10-3 to TRBJ2-7; a possible D gene is TRBD1 (6 bases). The closer fit of TRBJ2-1 to the DNA end suggests the J call may be wrong. The CDR3 is 13 residues long. Per germline, CDR1 ENHRY and CDR2 SYGVKD. The CDR3 DNA reads TGTGCTATCAGTGAGACGACAGGCTACGAGCAGTTCTTC. It codes for CAISETTGYEQFF.

This clonotype showed up many times. The chain combines TRBV5-1 with TRBJ2-5; weak D call: TRBD1 (6 bases). Trimming took off 3 bases at V and 2 bases at J, with 11 bases between the two ends. The CDR3 consists of 14 residues. Germline CDR1 and CDR2: SGHRS and YFSETQ. The CDR3 DNA sequence: TGCGCCAGCAGCTCTGGGACATCTCAAGAGACCCAGTACTTC. It translates to CASSSGTSQETQYF.

This clonotype showed up many times. The V gene is TRBV9, the J gene TRBJ1-6; 9 bases match TRBD1. The germline gives CDR1 SGDLS, CDR2 YYNGEE. After removal of 0 bases from V and 9 bases from J, the junction contained 7 bases not matched to a gene. The CDR3 extends over 16 amino acids. The CDR3 reads CASSVGPGTGSSPLHF. For the CDR3, the DNA is TGTGCCAGCAGCGTAGGTCCCGGGACAGGGAGTTCACCCCTCCACTTT.

This clonotype has ten or more counts. This sequence joins TRBV6-5 and TRBJ2-1; TRBD2 agrees at 8 bases. There are 16 residues in the CDR3. After removal of 6 bases from V and 4 bases from J, the junction contained 11 bases not matched to a gene. Germline assignment: CDR1 MNHEY and CDR2 SVGAGI. CDR3 coding DNA: TGTGCCAGCAGAGTTACGGGGGGACTAGGATACAATGAGCAGTTCTTC. It codes for CASRVTGGLGYNEQFF.

This clonotype was seen ten or more times. This sequence joins TRBV20-1 and TRBJ2-5; a weak D match, TRBD1 (6 bases). In germline, CDR1 is DFQATT, CDR2 SNEGSKA (reference sequence). Trimming removed 6 bases at V and 1 base at J, with 9 bases between. The CDR3 is 12 amino acids. The CDR3 DNA is TGCAGTGCAAGGACAGCCCAAGAGACCCAGTACTTC. Protein: CSARTAQETQYF.

This clonotype was observed many times. The chain carries TRBV20-1 and TRBJ1-3, with 7 bases lining up with TRBD1. Germline V gene sequence: CDR1 DFQATT, CDR2 SNEGSKA (reference sequence). The V gene end was trimmed by 4 bases and the J gene end by 2 bases; junction bases not matched to a gene: 5. CDR3 size: 14 residues. The DNA for the CDR3 is TGCAGTGCTAAGAGAGACAGGGCTGGAAACACCATATATTTT. This encodes CSAKRDRAGNTIYF.

This clonotype was recorded once. This sequence joins TRBV6-5 and TRBJ2-2; 7 bases are shared with TRBD1. The CDR3 totals 17 residues. Trimming took 0 bases from V and 2 from J; bases not matched to a gene: 6. The germline CDR1 and CDR2 sequences are MNHEY and SVGAGI. Written as DNA, the CDR3 is TGTGCCAGCAGTTACTCACCCGGGACAGCCAACACCGGGGAGCTGTTTTTT. Its translation is CASSYSPGTANTGELFF.

At least ten counts were recorded for this clonotype. The genes are TRBV7-2 and TRBJ2-2, with 9 bases that match TRBD2. The V and J ends lost 0 bases and 5 bases, in that order; junction bases with no gene match: 4. The CDR3 has 16 amino acids. Germline CDR1 and CDR2: SGHTA and FQGNSA. Here the CDR3 DNA reads TGTGCCAGCAGCTTAGCGGTTAGCGGGGGAACCGGGGAGCTGTTTTTT. Translating it yields CASSLAVSGGTGELFF.

This clonotype was counted many times. The V and J genes are TRBV20-1 and TRBJ1-5; D is ambiguous. The V gene's germline CDR1 is DFQATT and CDR2 SNEGSKA (reference sequence). V dropped 3 bases and J dropped 8 bases, with 17 bases sitting between them. The CDR3 has 14 amino acids. CDR3 DNA sequence: TGCAGTGCTAGGACCCCCACCCATGATAAGCCCCAGCATTTT. This translates into CSARTPTHDKPQHF.

The sample holds many counts of this clonotype. The junction and the germline gene differ at one end; a read error may be behind it. J is TRBJ2-7 and V is TRBV20-1; TRBD2 agrees at 8 bases. The CDR3 is 14 residues long. Germline loops: CDR1 DFQATT, CDR2 SNEGSKA (reference sequence). The CDR3 region is CSARRGAGAYEQYF. In DNA, the CDR3 is TGCAGCGCTAGGCGAGGAGCGGGAGCTTACGAGCAGTACTTC.

This clonotype was recorded at least ten times. The chain is built from TRBV28 and TRBJ2-1, with TRBD2 matching over 7 bases. The CDR3 has 15 amino acids. Germline lookup yields CDR1 MDHEN and CDR2 SYDVKM. V dropped 3 bases and J dropped 6; count of bases not matched to a gene: 8. The CDR3 region has the DNA TGTGCCAGCAGTTTGGCGGGAGTGGTCATCAATGAGCAGTTCTTC. This codes for CASSLAGVVINEQFF.

This clonotype was observed at least ten times. This chain uses TRBV7-8 with TRBJ1-6; 9 bases agree with TRBD1. CDR1 and CDR2 (germline): SGHVS, FQNEAQ. This CDR3 has 19 residues. The J segment lost 6 bases and the V segment lost 8 bases, leaving 20 bases of the junction unmatched. The CDR3 DNA reads TGTGCCAGCTCACGACTTCCACCCCCCGGGACAGGGCGTAATTCACCCCTCCACTTT. It codes for CASSRLPPPGTGRNSPLHF. Looking up the rest from reference TRBV7-8 and TRBJ1-6 gives the full variable domain: GAGVSQSPRYKVAKRGQDVALRCDPISGHVSLFWYQQALGQGPEFLTYFQNEAQLDKSGLPSDRFFAERPEGSVSTLKIQRTQQEDSAVYLCASSRLPPPGTGRNSPLHFGNGTRLTVT.

Ten or more counts support this clonotype. The V call is TRBV3-1, the J call TRBJ2-1; 12 bases match TRBD2. The CDR3 spans 17 residues. Germline V gene sequence: CDR1 LGHDT, CDR2 YNNKEL (reference sequence). J lost 7 bases, V lost 4 bases, and 11 bases had no gene match. The chain's CDR3 is CASSLRLAGVEYNEQFF. DNA for the CDR3: TGTGCCAGCAGCCTTAGACTAGCGGGAGTTGAGTATAATGAGCAGTTCTTC.

This clonotype was counted many times. This chain joins TRBV11-2 and TRBJ2-4; D is perhaps TRBD1 (5 bases). This CDR3 contains 16 residues. V gave up 4 bases and J gave up 0 bases, with 13 bases separating them. The germline V gene encodes CDR1 SGHAT and CDR2 FQNNGV. The CDR3 here is CASSSVDRLAKNIQYF. In DNA form, the CDR3 reads TGTGCCAGCAGCTCTGTTGACAGACTAGCCAAAAACATTCAGTACTTC.

Many counts were recorded for this clonotype. The chain uses TRBV5-1 and TRBJ2-7; 13 bases line up with TRBD2. The CDR3 covers 18 residues. J lost 5 bases, V lost 3 bases, and 14 bases had no gene match. Germline V CDR1 and CDR2: SGHRS, YFSETQ. The CDR3, as DNA: TGCGCCAGCAGCTCACTACCGGGACTAGCGGGACAGGTCGACGAGCAGTACTTC. It specifies CASSSLPGLAGQVDEQYF. Full variable domain (missing parts from reference TRBV5-1 and TRBJ2-7): KAGVTQTPRYLIKTRGQQVTLSCSPISGHRSVSWYQQTPGQGLQFLFEYFSETQRNKGNFPGRFSGRQFSNSRSEMNVSTLELGDSALYLCASSSLPGLAGQVDEQYFGPGTRLTVT.

This clonotype was recorded many times. The gene calls are TRBV7-8 and TRBJ1-2, with 7 bases identical to TRBD1. The CDR3 covers 12 residues. From germline, CDR1 is SGHVS and CDR2 FQNEAQ. J gave up 5 bases and V 5 bases, and 2 bases lay outside the gene matches. The CDR3 DNA reads TGTGCCAGCAGCACAGGGGTGTATGGCTACACCTTC. As protein: CASSTGVYGYTF.

This clonotype was counted at least ten times. V is TRBV5-1 and J is TRBJ2-2; 7 bases match TRBD2. Germline lookup yields CDR1 SGHRS and CDR2 YFSETQ. This CDR3 comprises 16 residues. After removal of 0 bases from V and 1 base from J, the junction contained 3 bases not matched to a gene. This CDR3 is CASSLALAENTGELFF. As DNA, the CDR3 is TGCGCCAGCAGCTTGGCGCTAGCGGAGAACACCGGGGAGCTGTTTTTT.

There are many counts of this clonotype. The genes are TRBV29-1 and TRBJ2-1; TRBD2 agrees at 11 bases. The CDR3 is 12 amino acids. The V gene end was trimmed by 5 bases and the J gene end by 9 bases; junction bases not matched to a gene: 3. Germline CDR1 SQVTM, CDR2 ANQGSEA. CDR3 DNA sequence: TGCAGCGTTACTAGCGGGAGTATTGAGCAGTTCTTC. Translation: CSVTSGSIEQFF.

This clonotype was picked up many times. The CDR3 sequence: CASRTGTGYSPNTEAFF. The DNA for the CDR3 is TGTGCCAGTAGGACCGGGACAGGGTATAGTCCGAACACTGAAGCTTTCTTT. The chain couples TRBV19 to TRBJ1-1; TRBD1 agrees at 9 bases. The CDR3 length is 17 residues. V dropped 6 bases and J dropped 1; count of bases not matched to a gene: 12. From germline, CDR1 is LNHDA and CDR2 SQIVND (reference sequence).

In this sample, this clonotype turned up many times. The J gene is TRBJ2-5, the V gene TRBV28; 14 bases match TRBD2. The germline CDR1 and CDR2 sequences are MDHEN and SYDVKM. The ends lost 10 bases at V and 4 bases at J; junction bases unmatched: 29. CDR3 size: 22 residues. Written as DNA, the CDR3 is TGTGCCACCCTCCCCACCCACTTTCCGGGACTAGCGGGAGAGGGGGATAGAGAGACCCAGTACTTC. Translation gives CATLPTHFPGLAGEGDRETQYF.

The chain recombines TRBV20-1 with TRBJ1-5; D is perhaps TRBD1 (5 bases). The CDR3 has 16 residues. Trimming took 1 base from V and 11 from J, leaving 24 bases between them. The germline V gene has CDR1 DFQATT and CDR2 SNEGSKA (reference sequence). Here the CDR3 reads CSARGPGGGGNKTQHF. In DNA, the CDR3 is TGCAGTGCTAGAGGGCCCGGGGGAGGCGGCAATAAGACCCAGCATTTT.

The sample holds many counts of this clonotype. The chain joins TRBV5-1 to TRBJ2-5; D is possibly TRBD2 (7 bases). The CDR3 loop spans 15 amino acids. V was trimmed by 4 bases and J by 1 base, leaving 14 bases between them. Germline loops: CDR1 SGHRS, CDR2 YFSETQ. The CDR3 is CASSPGRGAQETQYF. CDR3 DNA: TGCGCCAGCAGCCCAGGCCGGGGGGCCCAAGAGACCCAGTACTTC.

This clonotype was observed many times. The chain uses TRBV11-2 and TRBJ2-3, with D tentatively TRBD2 (6 bases). CDR3 size: 16 residues. Germline CDR1 SGHAT, CDR2 FQNNGV. V gave up 5 bases and J gave up 2 bases, with 17 bases separating them. CDR3 sequence: CASSALSGLHTDTQYF. The CDR3 coding sequence is TGTGCCAGCAGCGCCCTTAGCGGCCTACACACAGATACGCAGTATTTT.